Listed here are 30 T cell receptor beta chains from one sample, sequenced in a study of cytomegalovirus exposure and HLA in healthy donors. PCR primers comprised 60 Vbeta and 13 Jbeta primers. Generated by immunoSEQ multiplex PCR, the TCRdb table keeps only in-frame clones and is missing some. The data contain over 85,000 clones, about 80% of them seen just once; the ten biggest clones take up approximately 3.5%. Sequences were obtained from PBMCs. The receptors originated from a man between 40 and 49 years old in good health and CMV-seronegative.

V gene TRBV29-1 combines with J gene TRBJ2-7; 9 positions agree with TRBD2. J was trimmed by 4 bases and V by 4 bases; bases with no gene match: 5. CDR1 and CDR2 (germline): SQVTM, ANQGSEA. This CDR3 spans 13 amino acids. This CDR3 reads CSVALGLAYEQYF. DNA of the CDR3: TGCAGCGTTGCTCTGGGACTAGCTTACGAGCAGTACTTC.

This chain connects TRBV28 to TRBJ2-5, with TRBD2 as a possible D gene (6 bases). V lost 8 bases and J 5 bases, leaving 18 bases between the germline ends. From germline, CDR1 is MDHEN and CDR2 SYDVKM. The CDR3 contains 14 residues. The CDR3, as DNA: TGTGCCAGCTATGGGACTGCTGGTCGGGAGACCCAGTACTTC. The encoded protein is CASYGTAGRETQYF.

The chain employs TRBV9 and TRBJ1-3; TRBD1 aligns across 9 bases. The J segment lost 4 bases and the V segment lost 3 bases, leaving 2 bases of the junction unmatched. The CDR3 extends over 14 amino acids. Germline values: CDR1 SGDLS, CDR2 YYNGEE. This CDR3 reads CASSAGTGGNTIYF. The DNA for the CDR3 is TGTGCCAGCAGCGCCGGGACAGGGGGAAACACCATATATTTT.

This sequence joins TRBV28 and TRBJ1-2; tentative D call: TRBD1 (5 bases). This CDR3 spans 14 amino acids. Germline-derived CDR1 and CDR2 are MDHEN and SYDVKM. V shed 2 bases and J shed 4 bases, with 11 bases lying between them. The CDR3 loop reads CASSLEDKIYGYTF. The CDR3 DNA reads TGTGCCAGCAGTTTAGAGGACAAAATCTATGGCTACACCTTC.

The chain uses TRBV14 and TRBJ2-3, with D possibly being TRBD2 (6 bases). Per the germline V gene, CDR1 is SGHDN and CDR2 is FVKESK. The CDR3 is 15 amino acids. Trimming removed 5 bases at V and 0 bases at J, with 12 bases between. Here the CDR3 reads CASSDRGRSTDTQYF. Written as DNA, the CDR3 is TGTGCCAGCAGCGATCGAGGGAGGAGCACAGATACGCAGTATTTT.

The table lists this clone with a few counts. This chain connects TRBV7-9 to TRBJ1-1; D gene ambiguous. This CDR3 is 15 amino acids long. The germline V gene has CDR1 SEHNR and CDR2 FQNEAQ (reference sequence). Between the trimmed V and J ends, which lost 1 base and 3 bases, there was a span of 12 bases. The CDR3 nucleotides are TGTGCCAGCAGCTTAGGGGCACACCTCGACACTGAAGCTTTCTTT. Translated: CASSLGAHLDTEAFF.

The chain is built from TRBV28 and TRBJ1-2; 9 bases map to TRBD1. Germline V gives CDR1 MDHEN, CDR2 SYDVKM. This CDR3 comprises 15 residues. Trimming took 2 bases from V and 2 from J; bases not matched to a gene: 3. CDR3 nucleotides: TGTGCCAGCAGTTTAACTGGACAGGGGAACTATGGCTACACCTTC. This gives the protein CASSLTGQGNYGYTF.

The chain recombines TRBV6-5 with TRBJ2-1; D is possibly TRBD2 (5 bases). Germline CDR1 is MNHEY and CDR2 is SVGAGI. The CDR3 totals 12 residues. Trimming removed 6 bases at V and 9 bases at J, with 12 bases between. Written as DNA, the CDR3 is TGTGCCAGCAGACGAAAAGGAGGTGAGCAGTTCTTC. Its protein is CASRRKGGEQFF.

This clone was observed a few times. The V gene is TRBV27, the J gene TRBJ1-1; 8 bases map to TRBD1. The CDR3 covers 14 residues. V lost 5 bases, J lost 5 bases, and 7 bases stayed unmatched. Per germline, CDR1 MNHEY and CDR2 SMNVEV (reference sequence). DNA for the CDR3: TGTGCCAGCAGTGAGGTCAGGGGGCGAACTGAAGCTTTCTTT. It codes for CASSEVRGRTEAFF.

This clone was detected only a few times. CDR3 sequence reads: CASIPASGGVLSYEQYF. CDR3 DNA sequence: TGTGCCAGCATACCCGCTAGCGGGGGGGTCCTCTCCTACGAGCAGTACTTC. V and J are TRBV28 and TRBJ2-7, with 12 bases that match TRBD2. This CDR3 is built from 17 residues. Unmatched junction bases numbered 10, after V lost 7 bases and J lost 0 bases. Germline assignment: CDR1 MDHEN and CDR2 SYDVKM.

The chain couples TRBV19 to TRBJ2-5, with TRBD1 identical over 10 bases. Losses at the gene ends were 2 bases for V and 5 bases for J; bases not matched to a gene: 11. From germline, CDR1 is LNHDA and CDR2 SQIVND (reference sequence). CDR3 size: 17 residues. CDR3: CASSIRRTGGLRETQYF. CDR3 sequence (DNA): TGTGCCAGTAGTATACGCCGGACAGGGGGTTTACGGGAGACCCAGTACTTC.

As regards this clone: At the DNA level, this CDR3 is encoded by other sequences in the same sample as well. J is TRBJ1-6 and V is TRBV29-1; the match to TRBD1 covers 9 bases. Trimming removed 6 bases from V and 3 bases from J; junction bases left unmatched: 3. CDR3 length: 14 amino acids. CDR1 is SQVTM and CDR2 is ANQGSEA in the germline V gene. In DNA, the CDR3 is TGCAGCGTACGACAGGGGGACTATAATTCACCCCTCCACTTT. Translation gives CSVRQGDYNSPLHF.

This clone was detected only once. CDR3 coding DNA: TGTGCCTGGAGTTCAAACTCTGGAAACACCATATATTTT. It translates to CAWSSNSGNTIYF. The chain couples TRBV30 to TRBJ1-3; the D is unclear. V lost 2 bases, J lost 0 bases, and 5 bases lay in between. CDR1 is GTSNPN and CDR2 is SVGIG in the germline V gene (reference sequence). The CDR3 extends over 13 amino acids.

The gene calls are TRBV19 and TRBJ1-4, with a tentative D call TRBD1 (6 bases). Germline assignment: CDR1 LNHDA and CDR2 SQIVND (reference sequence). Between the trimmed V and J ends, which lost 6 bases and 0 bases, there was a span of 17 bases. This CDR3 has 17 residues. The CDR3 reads CASRGWGHASTNEKLFF. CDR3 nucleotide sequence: TGTGCCAGTAGGGGTTGGGGGCACGCATCAACTAATGAAAAACTGTTTTTT.

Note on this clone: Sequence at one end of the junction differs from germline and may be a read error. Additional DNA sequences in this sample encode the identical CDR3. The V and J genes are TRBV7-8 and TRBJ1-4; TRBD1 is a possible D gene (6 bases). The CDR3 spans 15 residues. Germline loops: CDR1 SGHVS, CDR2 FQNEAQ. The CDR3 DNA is TGCGCCACCCATGAGGGGGTGGCAACTAATGAAAAACTGTTTTTT. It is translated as CATHEGVATNEKLFF.

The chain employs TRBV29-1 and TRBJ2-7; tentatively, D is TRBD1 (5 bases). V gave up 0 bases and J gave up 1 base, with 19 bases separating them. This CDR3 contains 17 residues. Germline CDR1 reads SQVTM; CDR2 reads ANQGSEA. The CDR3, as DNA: TGCAGCGTTGAAGAATCAGAGAAGGGGTTCAAATCCTACGAGCAGTACTTC. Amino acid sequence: CSVEESEKGFKSYEQYF.

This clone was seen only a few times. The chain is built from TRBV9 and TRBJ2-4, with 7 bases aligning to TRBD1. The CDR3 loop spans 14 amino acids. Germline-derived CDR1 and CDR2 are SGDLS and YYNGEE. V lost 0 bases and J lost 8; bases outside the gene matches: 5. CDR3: CASSVGDRGDIQYF. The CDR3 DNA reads TGTGCCAGCAGCGTAGGGGACAGAGGAGACATTCAGTACTTC. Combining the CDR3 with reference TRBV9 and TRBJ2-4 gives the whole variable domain DSGVTQTPKHLITATGQRVTLRCSPRSGDLSVYWYQQSLDQGLQFLIQYYNGEERAKGNILERFSAQQFPDLHSELNLSSLELGDSALYFCASSVGDRGDIQYFGAGTRLSVL.

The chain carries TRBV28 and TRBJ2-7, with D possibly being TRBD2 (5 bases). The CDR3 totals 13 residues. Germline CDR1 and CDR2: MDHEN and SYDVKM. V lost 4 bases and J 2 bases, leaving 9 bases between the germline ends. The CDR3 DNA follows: TGTGCCAGCAGTTCAACGGGAACCTACGAGCAGTACTTC. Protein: CASSSTGTYEQYF. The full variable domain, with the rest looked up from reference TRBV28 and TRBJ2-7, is DVKVTQSSRYLVKRTGEKVFLECVQDMDHENMFWYRQDPGLGLRLIYFSYDVKMKEKGDIPEGYSVSREKKERFSLILESASTNQTSMYLCASSSTGTYEQYFGPGTRLTVT.

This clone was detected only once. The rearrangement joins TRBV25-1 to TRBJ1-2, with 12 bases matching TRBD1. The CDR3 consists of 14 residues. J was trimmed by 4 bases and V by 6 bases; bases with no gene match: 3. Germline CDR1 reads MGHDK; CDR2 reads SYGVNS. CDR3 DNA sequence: TGTGCCAGCAGAGGGACAGGGGGCCTCTATGGCTACACCTTC. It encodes CASRGTGGLYGYTF.

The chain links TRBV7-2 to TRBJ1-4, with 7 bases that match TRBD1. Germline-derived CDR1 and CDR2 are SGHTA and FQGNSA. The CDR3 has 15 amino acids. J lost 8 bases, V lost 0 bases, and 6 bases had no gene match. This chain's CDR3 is CASSLATGAGEKLFF. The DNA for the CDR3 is TGTGCCAGCAGCTTAGCAACAGGGGCAGGGGAAAAACTGTTTTTT.

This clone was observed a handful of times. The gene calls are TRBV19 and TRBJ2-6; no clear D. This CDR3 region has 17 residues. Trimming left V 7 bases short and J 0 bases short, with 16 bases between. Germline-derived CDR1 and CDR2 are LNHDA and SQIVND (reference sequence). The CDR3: CASNPGRPTSGANVLTF. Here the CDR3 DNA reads TGTGCCAGTAACCCAGGCAGGCCCACCTCTGGGGCCAACGTCCTGACTTTC.

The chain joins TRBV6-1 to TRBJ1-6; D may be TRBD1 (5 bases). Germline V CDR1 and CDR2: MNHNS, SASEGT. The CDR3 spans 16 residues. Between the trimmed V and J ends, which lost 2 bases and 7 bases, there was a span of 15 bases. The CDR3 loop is CASSEPRARLNSPLHF. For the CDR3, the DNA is TGTGCCAGCAGTGAACCCAGGGCAAGACTGAATTCACCCCTCCACTTT.

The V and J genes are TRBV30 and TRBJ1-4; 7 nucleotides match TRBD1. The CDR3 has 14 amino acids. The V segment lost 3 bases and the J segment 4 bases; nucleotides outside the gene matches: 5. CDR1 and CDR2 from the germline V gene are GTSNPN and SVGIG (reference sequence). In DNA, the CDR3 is TGTGCCTGGAGACCGGACAGGAGTAATGAAAAACTGTTTTTT. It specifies CAWRPDRSNEKLFF. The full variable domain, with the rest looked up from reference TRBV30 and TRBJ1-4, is SQTIHQWPATLVQPVGSPLSLECTVEGTSNPNLYWYRQAAGRGLQLLFYSVGIGQISSEVPQNLSASRPQDRQFILSSKKLLLSDSGFYLCAWRPDRSNEKLFFGSGTQLSVL.

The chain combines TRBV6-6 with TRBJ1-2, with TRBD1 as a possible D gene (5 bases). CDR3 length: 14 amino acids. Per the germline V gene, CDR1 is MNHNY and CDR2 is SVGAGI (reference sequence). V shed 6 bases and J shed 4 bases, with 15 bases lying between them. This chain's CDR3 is CASSPPGDVYGYTF. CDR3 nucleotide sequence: TGTGCCAGCAGCCCGCCGGGGGACGTCTATGGCTACACCTTC.

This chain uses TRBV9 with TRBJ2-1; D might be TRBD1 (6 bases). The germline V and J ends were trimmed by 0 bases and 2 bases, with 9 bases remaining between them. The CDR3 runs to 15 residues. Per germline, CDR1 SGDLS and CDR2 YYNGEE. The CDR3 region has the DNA TGTGCCAGCAGCGTAGGACAGGCCCCCTACAATGAGCAGTTCTTC. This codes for CASSVGQAPYNEQFF.

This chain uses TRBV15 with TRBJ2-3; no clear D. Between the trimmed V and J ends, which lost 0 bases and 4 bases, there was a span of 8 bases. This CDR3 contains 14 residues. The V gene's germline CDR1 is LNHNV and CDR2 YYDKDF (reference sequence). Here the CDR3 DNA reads TGTGCCACCAGCAGAGATTCCCCCGCAGATACGCAGTATTTT. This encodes CATSRDSPADTQYF.

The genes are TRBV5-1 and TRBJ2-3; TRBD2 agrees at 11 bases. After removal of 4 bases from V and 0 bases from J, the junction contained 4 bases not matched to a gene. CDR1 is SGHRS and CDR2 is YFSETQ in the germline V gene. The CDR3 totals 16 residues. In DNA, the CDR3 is TGCGCCAGCAGCGTTAGCGGGGGGGCTAGCACAGATACGCAGTATTTT. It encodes CASSVSGGASTDTQYF.

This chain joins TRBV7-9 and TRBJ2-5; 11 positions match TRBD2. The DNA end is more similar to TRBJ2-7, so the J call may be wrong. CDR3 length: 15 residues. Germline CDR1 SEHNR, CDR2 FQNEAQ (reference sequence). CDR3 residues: CASSLGLAGFYEQYF. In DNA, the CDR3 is TGTGCCAGCAGCTTAGGACTAGCGGGATTTTACGAGCAGTACTTC.

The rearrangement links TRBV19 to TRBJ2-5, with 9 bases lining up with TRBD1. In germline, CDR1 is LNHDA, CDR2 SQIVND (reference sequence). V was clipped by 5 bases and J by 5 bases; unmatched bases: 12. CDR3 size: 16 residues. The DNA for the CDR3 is TGTGCCAGTAGTTTGGGGACAGGGCCTTTCCGTGAGACCCAGTACTTC. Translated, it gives CASSLGTGPFRETQYF.

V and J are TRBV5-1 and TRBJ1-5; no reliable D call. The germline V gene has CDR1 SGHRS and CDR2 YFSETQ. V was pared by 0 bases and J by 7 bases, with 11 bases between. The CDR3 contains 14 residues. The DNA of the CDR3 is TGCGCCAGCAGCTTGGACAGCCCAGAGCAGCCCCAGCATTTT. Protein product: CASSLDSPEQPQHF.